A selection of T cell receptor beta chains follows, all from one sample in a study of shared T cell receptors in the human thymus. TCRdb's table, derived via immunoSEQ multiplex PCR, lists solely in-frame clones and lacks some. The table includes about 610,000 clones, more than 75% detected once. This same sample was also part of a study on human thymus T cells.

Specimen: thymocytes. The receptors stem from a boy under three years old with a congenital heart defect. Both conserved end residues are part of each CDR3. The D gene is left open where the match is weak. Only some rows state a clone size, as once, few, many or a class for expanded clones.

>-|TRBV2|TRBD2|TRBJ2-7
TGTGCCAGCAGTGAGACTGGGACTAGCCAAGCCCTCTACGAGCAGTACTTC
CASSETGTSQALYEQYF
>few|TRBV6-6|TRBD2|TRBJ2-7
TGTGCCAGCAGTTTTCAAGGACTAGCGGGAACCTACGAGCAGTACTTC
CASSFQGLAGTYEQYF
>-|TRBV28|TRBD1|TRBJ2-7
TGTGCCAGCAGATATCGGACAGGCTGGGAGCAGTACTTC
CASRYRTGWEQYF
>-|TRBV28|TRBD2|TRBJ2-3
TGTGCCAGCAGTTTACCGCGGGGGGATACGCAGTATTTT
CASSLPRGDTQYF
>once|TRBV28|TRBD2|TRBJ2-7
TGTGCCAGCAGTTTATGGGGCGGGAGGTCGTACGAGCAGTACTTC
CASSLWGGRSYEQYF
>-|TRBV28|-|TRBJ1-1
TGTGCCAGCAGTCCCGATGACAGGTGGGACACTGAAGCTTTCTTT
CASSPDDRWDTEAFF
>-|TRBV28|-|TRBJ2-3
TGTGCCAGCAGTGACCCCCCTAGCGTGGCCACAGATACGCAGTATTTT
CASSDPPSVATDTQYF
>-|TRBV27|TRBD2|TRBJ2-5
TGTGCCAGCAGCCTGGGGGGGTGGGGAGAGACCCAGTACTTC
CASSLGGWGETQYF
>-|TRBV11-3|-|TRBJ1-1
TGTGCCAGCATATACGGGGGAAGGGAAAAGGTGAACACTGAAGCTTTCTTT
CASIYGGREKVNTEAFF
>-|TRBV7-2|-|TRBJ2-7
TGTGCCAGCAGCTTAGCCCCAGGCGGGGTTACCTACGAGCAGTACTTC
CASSLAPGGVTYEQYF
>few|TRBV28|-|TRBJ1-2
TGTGCCAGCAGTGGCCCGAACAGGGAGCGAGACTATGGCTACACCTTC
CASSGPNRERDYGYTF
>-|TRBV29-1|-|TRBJ2-1
TGCAGCGTTTGCCAAGGGCCCAGAGCGGGCTACAATGAGCAGTTCTTC
CSVCQGPRAGYNEQFF
>-|TRBV11-2|TRBD1|TRBJ2-2
TGTGCCAGCAGCGCCGAGGACAGGGACGACACCGGGGAGCTGTTTTTT
CASSAEDRDDTGELFF
>few|TRBV18|TRBD1|TRBJ2-4
TGTGCCAGCTCACCACGGGACAGGGTTAACATTCAGTACTTC
CASSPRDRVNIQYF
>-|TRBV6-1|-|TRBJ2-7
TGTGCCAGCAGTGAAAAGCGGCCTAGCATGGCCTACGAGCAGTACTTC
CASSEKRPSMAYEQYF
>-|TRBV9|TRBD2|TRBJ2-7
TGTGCCAGCAGCCTGACTAGCGGGAGTCGAGAGCAGTACTTC
CASSLTSGSREQYF
>-|TRBV28|-|TRBJ1-2
TGTGCCAGCAGCTCTTGGGGGGACTATGGCTACACCTTC
CASSSWGDYGYTF
>-|TRBV19|-|TRBJ1-4
TGTGCCAGTAGTATAGGTCAATGGTGGAGTAATGAAAAACTGTTTTTT
CASSIGQWWSNEKLFF
>-|TRBV5-8|TRBD1|TRBJ1-2
TGTGCCAGCAGCCCGGGACAGGGTCCCATTGGCTACACCTTC
CASSPGQGPIGYTF
>-|TRBV9|-|TRBJ2-1
TGTGCCAGCAGCGTAGATAGCGAGGGAAACAATGAGCAGTTCTTC
CASSVDSEGNNEQFF
>-|TRBV5-4|TRBD1|TRBJ1-1
TGTGCCAGCAGCTGTCCGGGACAGGGGGACACTGAAGCTTTCTTT
CASSCPGQGDTEAFF
>-|TRBV5-1|TRBD2|TRBJ2-1
TGCGCCAGCAGCGGGACTAGCGGGAGGCGCTCCTACAATGAGCAGTTCTTC
CASSGTSGRRSYNEQFF
>-|TRBV7-2|-|TRBJ1-2
TGTGCCAGCAGCTCGGACTGGGGGGTAGGCTACACCTTC
CASSSDWGVGYTF
>-|TRBV5-1|TRBD1|TRBJ1-2
TGCGCCAGCAGCCGGTGGGGACAGGGCCCCAACTATGGCTACACCTTC
CASSRWGQGPNYGYTF
>-|TRBV7-9|TRBD2|TRBJ2-1
TGTGCCAGCAGCTTAGCGGGAGGACTAGCGGGGTTAAATGAGCAGTTCTTC
CASSLAGGLAGLNEQFF
>-|TRBV4-2|-|TRBJ1-2
TGTGCCAGCAGCCACCGCCCCGCAGGCGGCTACACCTTC
CASSHRPAGGYTF
>-|TRBV28|-|TRBJ2-7
TGTGCCAGCAGTTGGGACACAACGAACACCTACGAGCAGTACTTC
CASSWDTTNTYEQYF
>-|TRBV28|TRBD2|TRBJ2-3
TGTGCCAGCAAACCTAAGGAGCGGGAGGGCACAGATACGCAGTATTTT
CASKPKEREGTDTQYF
>-|TRBV10-1|TRBD2|TRBJ2-7
TGCGCCAGCAGTGAGTCGGCTAGCGGCCACGAGCAGTACTTC
CASSESASGHEQYF
>-|TRBV7-9|-|TRBJ2-7
TGTGCCAGCAGCTTAGCGACAGGATCGAACTCCTACGAGCAGTACTTC
CASSLATGSNSYEQYF
>-|TRBV4-3|TRBD1|TRBJ2-5
TGCGCCAGCAGCCAAGGCTGGGGACAGGGGGTAGAGACCCAGTACTTC
CASSQGWGQGVETQYF
>once|TRBV7-9|-|TRBJ2-1
TGTGCCAGCAGCTTAGCGCCGGGGTACAATGAGCAGTTCTTC
CASSLAPGYNEQFF
>-|TRBV28|TRBD2|TRBJ2-1
TGTGCCAGCAGTTTAGGGACTACCTCCTACAATGAGCAGTTCTTC
CASSLGTTSYNEQFF
>-|TRBV4-2|-|TRBJ2-4
TGTGCCAGCAGCCACGCTAGAGAGACAGTTCAGTACTTC
CASSHARETVQYF
>-|TRBV5-6|-|TRBJ2-2
TGTGCCAGCAGCTTACAGGGAGGGAGCGGGGAGCTGTTTTTT
CASSLQGGSGELFF
>-|TRBV27|TRBD1|TRBJ2-2
TGTGCCAGCAGTTTACGGGCAGGGGGTACCGGGGAGCTGTTTTTT
CASSLRAGGTGELFF
>-|TRBV5-4|-|TRBJ1-2
TGTGCCAGCAGCTTGGCCCAAAATTTCGACAGGTTCTATGGCTACACCTTC
CASSLAQNFDRFYGYTF
>-|TRBV9|-|TRBJ1-2
TGTGCCAGCAGCGAGCGGGGGAGGGGGTCGGGCTACACCTTC
CASSERGRGSGYTF
>-|TRBV4-1|-|TRBJ2-6
TGCGCCAGCAGCCAAGATTCACAGGTTTGGGCCAACGTCCTGACTTTC
CASSQDSQVWANVLTF
>-|TRBV15|TRBD1|TRBJ2-1
TGTGCCACCAGCCGCCGGACCTCTCGGGACAGGGAATACAATGAGCAGTTCTTC
CATSRRTSRDREYNEQFF
>-|TRBV6-1|-|TRBJ1-1
TGTGCCAGCAGTGAAGTGGGGACACCAAAATTCCCAAAGTCGACTGAAGCTTTCTTT
CASSEVGTPKFPKSTEAFF
>-|TRBV6-7|-|TRBJ2-5
TGTGCCAGCAGTTACTCGACAGCTTCCCCCCAAGAGACCCAGTACTTC
CASSYSTASPQETQYF
>-|TRBV19|TRBD1|TRBJ1-1
TGTGCCAGTAACCCGGACAGGGGGTTGGATGCTTTCTTT
CASNPDRGLDAFF
>-|TRBV19|TRBD2|TRBJ2-1
TGTGCCAGCAGGGGCGGGAGGGTCTTGAGCTCCTACAATGAGCAGTTCTTC
CASRGGRVLSSYNEQFF
>-|TRBV2|-|TRBJ2-2
TGTGCCAACATGGGCGGGCGCACCGGGGAGCTGTTTTTT
CANMGGRTGELFF
>-|TRBV9|-|TRBJ2-1
TGTGCCAGCAGCGTAGCTCGGGTGACCTCACCCGAGCAGTTCTTC
CASSVARVTSPEQFF
>once|TRBV13|-|TRBJ2-3
TGTGCCAGCAGCTTAAGGATCCGGGCAGATACGCAGTATTTT
CASSLRIRADTQYF
>-|TRBV30|TRBD1|TRBJ2-7
TGTGCCTGGAGTGGGGACAGGAGGACTCTGAACTCCTACGAGCAGTACTTC
CAWSGDRRTLNSYEQYF